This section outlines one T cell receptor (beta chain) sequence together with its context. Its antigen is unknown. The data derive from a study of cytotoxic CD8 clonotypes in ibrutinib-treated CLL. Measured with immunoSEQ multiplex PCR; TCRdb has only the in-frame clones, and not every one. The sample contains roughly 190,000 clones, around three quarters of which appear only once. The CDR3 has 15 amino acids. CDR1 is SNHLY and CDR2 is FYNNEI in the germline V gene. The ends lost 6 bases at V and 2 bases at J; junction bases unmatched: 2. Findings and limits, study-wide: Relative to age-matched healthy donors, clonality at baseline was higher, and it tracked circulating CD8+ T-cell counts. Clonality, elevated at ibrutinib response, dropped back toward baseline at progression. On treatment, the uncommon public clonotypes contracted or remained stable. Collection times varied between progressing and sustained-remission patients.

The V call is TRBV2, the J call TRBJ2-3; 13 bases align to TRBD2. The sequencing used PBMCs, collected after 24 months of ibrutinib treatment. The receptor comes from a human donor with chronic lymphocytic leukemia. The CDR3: CASRGTSGITDTQYF. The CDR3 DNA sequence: TGTGCCAGCAGAGGGACTAGCGGGATCACAGATACGCAGTATTTT.